The 15 T cell receptor beta chains below come from one sample, sequenced in a study of beta chain features in type 1 diabetes. Expressed TCRB transcripts got sequenced, as all isolated RNA was reverse transcribed. Profiled with immunoSEQ multiplex PCR; TCRdb holds only in-frame clones, not every one. The sample has 350,000 or so clones, less than 20% seen once; the top ten hold under 0.055%. Sequenced sample: naive CD4+ T cells from blood. These receptors were collected from a woman aged 18 to 35 in good health.

The chain employs TRBV28 and TRBJ1-6, with TRBD1 matching over 12 bases. Germline V CDR1 and CDR2: MDHEN, SYDVKM. CDR3 length: 15 residues. Trimming took 7 bases from V and 8 from J; bases not matched to a gene: 6. The CDR3, as DNA: TGTGCCAGCAATCGCCGGGACAGGGGGCATTCACCCCTCCACTTT. Its translation: CASNRRDRGHSPLHF. Filled out from reference TRBV28 and TRBJ1-6, the complete variable domain reads DVKVTQSSRYLVKRTGEKVFLECVQDMDHENMFWYRQDPGLGLRLIYFSYDVKMKEKGDIPEGYSVSREKKERFSLILESASTNQTSMYLCASNRRDRGHSPLHFGNGTRLTVT.

This rearrangement joins TRBV10-3 to TRBJ2-5; D remains unclear. The CDR3 contains 14 residues. V was clipped by 6 bases and J by 3 bases, with 14 bases between them. Per the germline V gene, CDR1 is ENHRY and CDR2 is SYGVKD. This CDR3 is CAISQSQGEETQYF. For the CDR3, the DNA is TGTGCCATCAGCCAGAGTCAAGGAGAAGAGACCCAGTACTTC.

This clone appeared a few times. J is TRBJ1-1 and V is TRBV15, with D uncertain. The V gene lost 2 bases and the J gene lost 5 bases, with 12 bases spanning the gap. The germline gives CDR1 LNHNV, CDR2 YYDKDF (reference sequence). The CDR3 covers 14 residues. The CDR3 region is CATSRSPGNTEAFF. The CDR3 nucleotides read TGTGCCACCAGCAGATCTCCGGGGAATACTGAAGCTTTCTTT.

The chain is built from TRBV11-3 and TRBJ2-2, with TRBD2 matching 7 bases. Trimming took 6 bases from V and 7 from J; bases not matched to a gene: 2. The germline CDR1 and CDR2 sequences are SGHNT and YENEEA. The CDR3 is 12 amino acids. This CDR3 is CASRGGVGELFF. The CDR3 DNA reads as TGTGCCAGCAGGGGAGGGGTCGGGGAGCTGTTTTTT.

This clone was counted between two and nine times. The rearrangement links TRBV5-6 to TRBJ2-1; 9 positions match TRBD2. CDR1 is SGHDT and CDR2 is YYEEEE in the germline V gene. This CDR3 contains 12 residues. With V trimmed by 1 base and J by 15 bases, 5 bases remained unmatched. In DNA, the CDR3 is TGTGCCAGCAGCTTGTGGACTAGCGAGTCGTTCTTC. This codes for CASSLWTSESFF.

The chain employs TRBV5-4 and TRBJ1-6; 10 nucleotides match TRBD1. Losses at the gene ends were 5 bases for V and 10 bases for J; bases not matched to a gene: 6. Germline V CDR1 and CDR2: SGHNT, YYREEE (reference sequence). This CDR3 is 14 amino acids long. CDR3 loop: CASRGQGSWSPLHF. Here the CDR3 DNA reads TGTGCCAGCAGGGGACAGGGGAGCTGGTCACCCCTCCACTTT. Complete variable domain (other parts from reference TRBV5-4 and TRBJ1-6): ETGVTQSPTHLIKTRGQQVTLRCSSQSGHNTVSWYQQALGQGPQFIFQYYREEENGRGNFPPRFSGLQFPNYSSELNVNALELDDSALYLCASRGQGSWSPLHFGNGTRLTVT.

This clone was recorded a few times. This chain uses TRBV6-1 with TRBJ2-7; possible D gene TRBD2, 5 bases. Trimming removed 10 bases at V and 2 bases at J, with 15 bases between. This CDR3 region has 13 residues. In germline, CDR1 is MNHNS, CDR2 SASEGT. The CDR3 DNA reads TGTGCCACCAAGGACGGGATTGCCTACGAGCAGTACTTC. The encoded protein is CATKDGIAYEQYF.

The chain is built from TRBV2 and TRBJ2-7; weak D call: TRBD1 (6 bases). Germline V lookup: CDR1 SNHLY, CDR2 FYNNEI. The CDR3 extends over 14 amino acids. Trimming took 1 base from V and 2 from J, leaving 9 bases between them. The CDR3 coding sequence is TGTGCCAGCAGTGAAGAGGACAGTACCTACGAGCAGTACTTC. Residues: CASSEEDSTYEQYF.

The sample holds a few counts of this clone. The CDR3: CASSHVAGEETQYF. CDR3 coding DNA: TGTGCCAGCAGCCATGTAGCGGGAGAAGAGACCCAGTACTTC. This chain connects TRBV4-2 to TRBJ2-5, with 9 bases matching TRBD2. Germline CDR1 reads LGHNA; CDR2 reads YNFKEQ. This CDR3 is 14 amino acids long. With 3 bases clipped from V and 3 bases from J, the junction kept 2 bases outside the gene matches.

This clone was counted a few times. The chain recombines TRBV30 with TRBJ1-2, with a possible D match to TRBD1 (5 bases). V lost 7 bases and J lost 8, with 11 bases in between. Germline V gives CDR1 GTSNPN, CDR2 SVGIG (reference sequence). This CDR3 spans 10 amino acids. The CDR3 region is CAFSGLGYTF. CDR3 coding DNA: TGTGCCTTTTCAGGGCTAGGCTACACCTTC.

The chain recombines TRBV9 with TRBJ2-5; a weak D match, TRBD2 (5 bases). The V gene lost 2 bases and the J gene lost 4 bases, with 15 bases spanning the gap. Germline V lookup: CDR1 SGDLS, CDR2 YYNGEE. The CDR3 contains 15 residues. In DNA form, the CDR3 reads TGTGCCAGCAGCGTGAATAGCGCGCGGCCAGAGACCCAGTACTTC. Protein product: CASSVNSARPETQYF. The full variable domain, completed using reference TRBV9 and TRBJ2-5, is DSGVTQTPKHLITATGQRVTLRCSPRSGDLSVYWYQQSLDQGLQFLIQYYNGEERAKGNILERFSAQQFPDLHSELNLSSLELGDSALYFCASSVNSARPETQYFGPGTRLLVL.

This chain connects TRBV6-6 to TRBJ1-1; the D gene is possibly TRBD1 (6 bases). Germline lookup yields CDR1 MNHNY and CDR2 SVGAGI (reference sequence). The CDR3 spans 15 residues. V gave up 6 bases and J gave up 5 bases, with 19 bases separating them. The CDR3 nucleotides are TGTGCCAGCAGCCTTTACAGGACAGTGGGGACTGAAGCTTTCTTT. Its translation: CASSLYRTVGTEAFF.

The CDR3 DNA reads as TGTGCCAGCAGCAAAGTAGGAGGGGCGGACACTGAAGCTTTCTTT. It codes for CASSKVGGADTEAFF. The chain recombines TRBV6-1 with TRBJ1-1, with D maybe TRBD1 (5 bases). Germline lookup yields CDR1 MNHNS and CDR2 SASEGT. Trimming stripped 6 bases from V and 3 bases from J, with 17 bases between. CDR3 length equals 15 residues.

This clone was counted a few times. The chain is built from TRBV9 and TRBJ2-7; 7 nucleotides line up with TRBD2. With V trimmed by 4 bases and J by 7 bases, 8 bases remained unmatched. The CDR3 runs 13 residues. CDR1 SGDLS and CDR2 YYNGEE come from the germline V gene. The CDR3 sequence is CASSTLASGEQYF. In nucleotides, the CDR3 is TGTGCCAGCAGCACACTAGCGTCAGGAGAGCAGTACTTC.

In nucleotides, the CDR3 is TGTGCCAGCAGAAATATGAACACTGAAGCTTTCTTT. It codes for CASRNMNTEAFF. The chain employs TRBV6-6 and TRBJ1-1; D not certain. The germline V gene has CDR1 MNHNY and CDR2 SVGAGI (reference sequence). Trimming pared 6 bases from V and 0 bases from J, leaving 5 bases between. This CDR3 comprises 12 residues.